What follows are 15 T cell receptor beta chains derived from one specimen sequenced in a study of T cell repertoires in cytomegalovirus infection. MiXCR, run by TCRdb on the reads, gives a single entry per CDR3 protein. The table shows approximately 260,000 distinct CDR3 sequences, with over 15% occurring only once. Sequenced input: CD8+ T cells from PBMCs. These receptors were obtained from a human donor in good health (CMV status not recorded). Some clones in this sample may be carry-over from other donors' samples.

There are many counts of this clonotype. The V gene is TRBV7-8, the J gene TRBJ1-2; 7 nucleotides match TRBD1. Germline loops: CDR1 SGHVS, CDR2 FQNEAQ. The trim removed 3 bases at V and 6 bases at J, leaving 4 bases unmatched. This CDR3 is built from 13 residues. CDR3 nucleotide sequence: TGTGCCAGCAGCTTGGGGGGACAGAATGGCTACACCTTC. It codes for CASSLGGQNGYTF.

This clonotype was observed many times. The rearrangement links TRBV7-6 to TRBJ1-1; D not certain. This CDR3 contains 16 residues. Germline lookup yields CDR1 SGHVS and CDR2 FNYEAQ. V was trimmed by 1 base and J by 7 bases, leaving 19 bases between them. The CDR3 nucleotides are TGTGCCAGCAGCTTAGGGTCGGCAGTCGGGCGAGGTGAAGCTTTCTTT. Residues: CASSLGSAVGRGEAFF.

There are many counts of this clonotype. The chain uses TRBV7-2 and TRBJ2-5; 11 nucleotides agree with TRBD2. The V and J ends lost 4 bases and 2 bases, in that order; junction bases with no gene match: 0. Per the germline V gene, CDR1 is SGHTA and CDR2 is FQGNSA. The CDR3 has 14 residues. CDR3 loop: CASSWTSGQETQYF. Written as DNA, the CDR3 is TGTGCCAGCAGCTGGACTAGCGGGCAAGAGACCCAGTACTTC.

There are many counts of this clonotype. V gene TRBV11-1 combines with J gene TRBJ2-1; D assignment may be TRBD1 or TRBD2 (5 bases each). The V and J ends lost 6 bases and 2 bases respectively, with 14 bases between them. This CDR3 has 15 amino acids. The V gene's germline CDR1 is SGHAT and CDR2 FQDESV (reference sequence). For the CDR3, the DNA is TGTGCCAGCAGATCCAGGGAGAGCCCCTACAATGAGCAGTTCTTC. It yields the protein CASRSRESPYNEQFF.

This clonotype was counted only a few times. The rearrangement joins TRBV20-1 to TRBJ1-6, with 7 bases lining up with TRBD1. The V and J ends lost 5 bases and 0 bases, in that order; junction bases with no gene match: 13. Germline loops: CDR1 DFQATT, CDR2 SNEGSKA (reference sequence). The CDR3 has 18 amino acids. The chain's CDR3 is CSAPPTGTMGSYNSPLHF. CDR3 DNA: TGCAGTGCTCCTCCGACAGGGACCATGGGCTCCTATAATTCACCCCTCCACTTT.

In its sample, this clonotype was seen many times. The rearrangement uses TRBV7-9 and TRBJ2-5, with no clear D. Germline CDR1 and CDR2: SEHNR and FQNEAQ (reference sequence). With 3 bases removed from V and 4 bases from J, the gap between germline ends came to 3 bases. The CDR3 is made up of 11 amino acids. The CDR3 loop is CASSFGETQYF. CDR3 nucleotide sequence: TGTGCCAGCAGCTTTGGAGAGACCCAGTACTTC.

The chain joins TRBV20-1 to TRBJ1-5; 7 bases fit TRBD1. The CDR3 consists of 15 residues. CDR1 is DFQATT and CDR2 is SNEGSKA in the germline V gene (reference sequence). With 6 bases clipped from V and 6 bases from J, the junction kept 14 bases outside the gene matches. The CDR3 protein is CSASRGEGWGQPQHF. The CDR3 nucleotides are TGCAGTGCCTCCAGGGGGGAGGGTTGGGGTCAGCCCCAGCATTTT.

This clonotype appeared many times. The V gene is TRBV7-8, the J gene TRBJ1-1; 7 bases line up with TRBD1. The CDR3 extends over 18 amino acids. The ends lost 2 bases at V and 0 bases at J; junction bases unmatched: 12. Germline CDR1 SGHVS, CDR2 FQNEAQ. Here the CDR3 reads CASSLTVTGLIMNTEAFF. The CDR3 DNA is TGTGCCAGCAGCTTAACCGTGACAGGGCTTATCATGAACACTGAAGCTTTCTTT.

The chain employs TRBV24-1 and TRBJ2-7, with D possibly matching TRBD1 (6 bases). This CDR3 is built from 12 residues. V was trimmed by 6 bases and J by 4 bases, leaving 9 bases between them. Germline V CDR1 and CDR2: KGHDR, SFDVKD. This chain's CDR3 is CATSSQGYEQYF. DNA of the CDR3: TGTGCCACCAGTTCACAGGGATACGAGCAGTACTTC.

The chain employs TRBV5-1 and TRBJ1-3; D is possibly TRBD1 (6 bases). Trimming left V 6 bases short and J 2 bases short, with 21 bases between. Germline V CDR1 and CDR2: SGHRS, YFSETQ. The CDR3 spans 17 residues. CDR3 in amino acids: CASTVASGGEPGNTIYF. The CDR3 DNA follows: TGCGCCAGCACCGTGGCCTCTGGGGGCGAGCCTGGAAACACCATATATTTT.

This clonotype was seen at least ten times. CDR3 sequence: CASGTADLSLTDTQYF. As DNA, the CDR3 is TGTGCCAGCGGGACAGCCGATCTTAGTCTCACAGATACGCAGTATTTT. This chain links TRBV12-3 or TRBV12-4 with TRBJ2-3, with 7 positions matching TRBD1. Trimming cost V 8 bases and J 2 bases; bases outside gene matches: 13. CDR3 length equals 16 residues.

This clonotype occurred many times. The CDR3, as DNA: TGTGCCAGCAGGCCCAGTGGGACTAGCGGTAGAGATACGCAGTATTTT. It yields the protein CASRPSGTSGRDTQYF. The J gene is TRBJ2-3, the V gene TRBV7-2, with 11 positions matching TRBD2. The germline gives CDR1 SGHTA, CDR2 FQGNSA. Trimming cost V 6 bases and J 5 bases; bases outside gene matches: 10. This CDR3 has 16 amino acids.

This clonotype was counted at least ten times. The chain employs TRBV7-8 and TRBJ2-5; D is possibly TRBD2 (5 bases). V was pared by 5 bases and J by 5 bases, with 12 bases between. The CDR3 spans 13 residues. CDR1 and CDR2 (germline): SGHVS, FQNEAQ. CDR3 region: CASSPEGGETQYF. For the CDR3, the DNA is TGTGCCAGCAGCCCCGAGGGCGGTGAGACCCAGTACTTC.

In its sample, this clonotype was seen a few times. This chain links TRBV7-4 with TRBJ1-1, with TRBD1 identical over 11 bases. V dropped 5 bases and J dropped 8; count of bases not matched to a gene: 10. This CDR3 spans 15 amino acids. The germline gives CDR1 SGHVT, CDR2 SQSDAQ. CDR3 in amino acids: CASSRGQGAGREAFF. CDR3 sequence (DNA): TGTGCCAGCAGCCGAGGACAGGGGGCAGGCAGGGAAGCTTTCTTT.

The rearrangement uses TRBV28 and TRBJ1-1, with D uncertain. Trimming stripped 3 bases from V and 2 bases from J, with 10 bases between. CDR1 is MDHEN and CDR2 is SYDVKM in the germline V gene. The CDR3 length is 14 residues. The CDR3 protein is CASSFVGRNTEAFF. The CDR3 nucleotides read TGTGCCAGCAGTTTCGTAGGAAGAAACACTGAAGCTTTCTTT.